Following are 16 T cell receptor beta chains from one sample sequenced in a study of CD8+ T cells in alopecia areata. Once RNA had been extracted, it was reverse transcribed into cDNA to act as the sequencing template. Profiled with immunoSEQ multiplex PCR; TCRdb holds only in-frame clones, not every one. The sample records about 98,000 clones, less than 50% being singletons. Source material: CD4+ T cells sorted from blood. The receptors were sampled from a human donor with alopecia areata.

V is TRBV29-1 and J is TRBJ2-7, with D perhaps matching TRBD2 (5 bases). Trimming removed 2 bases from V and 5 bases from J, with 16 bases in between. The germline V gene encodes CDR1 SQVTM and CDR2 ANQGSEA. The CDR3 runs to 14 residues. Here the CDR3 reads CSVEKGSRLNEQYF. CDR3 bases: TGCAGCGTTGAAAAAGGTAGCAGACTAAACGAGCAGTACTTC.

The genes are TRBV30 and TRBJ1-6; D is perhaps TRBD1 (5 bases). The CDR3 is 14 residues long. Trimming shortened V by 1 base and J by 5 bases, and 9 bases separated the two germline ends. Germline CDR1 is GTSNPN and CDR2 is SVGIG (reference sequence). The CDR3: CAWSGGRNNSPLHF. As DNA, the CDR3 is TGTGCCTGGAGTGGGGGACGGAATAATTCACCCCTCCACTTT.

The rearrangement uses TRBV7-9 and TRBJ2-3; D is unclear. Germline lookup yields CDR1 SEHNR and CDR2 FQNEAQ (reference sequence). V shed 7 bases and J shed 4 bases, with 15 bases lying between them. This CDR3 is 14 amino acids long. The CDR3 region is CASNVGPGPDTQYF. In nucleotides, the CDR3 is TGTGCCAGCAACGTCGGGCCAGGCCCAGATACGCAGTATTTT. The full variable domain, its missing parts supplied by reference TRBV7-9 and TRBJ2-3, is DTGVSQNPRHKITKRGQNVTFRCDPISEHNRLYWYRQTLGQGPEFLTYFQNEAQLEKSRLLSDRFSAERPKGSFSTLEIQRTEQGDSAMYLCASNVGPGPDTQYFGPGTRLTVL.

This chain uses TRBV7-2 with TRBJ2-5; 8 nucleotides agree with TRBD2. The V and J ends lost 4 bases and 2 bases, in that order; junction bases with no gene match: 6. The CDR3 extends over 15 amino acids. CDR1 and CDR2 from the germline V gene are SGHTA and FQGNSA. The CDR3 protein is CASSYYSGDQETQYF. The DNA for the CDR3 is TGTGCCAGCAGCTATTATAGCGGGGATCAAGAGACCCAGTACTTC.

This clone was seen a few times. This chain uses TRBV2 with TRBJ2-6; TRBD1 might be the D (5 bases). Germline CDR1 SNHLY, CDR2 FYNNEI. The germline V and J ends were trimmed by 6 bases and 2 bases, with 11 bases remaining between them. The CDR3 runs to 15 residues. The CDR3, as DNA: TGTGCCAGCAGCAGCCAGGGAACTGGGGCCAACGTCCTGACTTTC. Translated: CASSSQGTGANVLTF.

This rearrangement joins TRBV2 to TRBJ1-1; D unresolved. V dropped 4 bases and J dropped 2 bases, with 8 bases sitting between them. Germline values: CDR1 SNHLY, CDR2 FYNNEI. This CDR3 is built from 13 residues. CDR3 DNA sequence: TGTGCCAGCAGTGGGGAGTCTAACACTGAAGCTTTCTTT. This translates into CASSGESNTEAFF.

This sequence joins TRBV30 and TRBJ2-1, with D possibly being TRBD1 (7 bases). The CDR3 contains 14 residues. CDR1 and CDR2 from the germline V gene are GTSNPN and SVGIG (reference sequence). V lost 0 bases, J lost 9 bases, and 15 bases lay in between. The CDR3 sequence is CAWSVLEGAGEQFF. CDR3 DNA sequence: TGTGCCTGGAGTGTACTGGAGGGGGCAGGTGAGCAGTTCTTC.

The chain has TRBV27 and TRBJ2-3, with a tentative D call TRBD2 (6 bases). This CDR3 is built from 13 residues. Germline V gives CDR1 MNHEY, CDR2 SMNVEV (reference sequence). V was cut by 4 bases and J by 5 bases, with 10 bases left in between. The CDR3 nucleotides are TGTGCCAGCAGTTCGGGACTGGGAGATACGCAGTATTTT. As protein: CASSSGLGDTQYF.

The chain is built from TRBV7-8 and TRBJ2-1; unclear D gene. The CDR3 length is 14 residues. CDR1 is SGHVS, CDR2 FQNEAQ, per germline. Trimming removed 4 bases at V and 9 bases at J, with 16 bases between. CDR3 in DNA: TGTGCCAGCAGCTCATCCGAGCAGCGCTCTGAGCAGTTCTTC. Its protein is CASSSSEQRSEQFF.

The chain is built from TRBV9 and TRBJ2-3; D remains unclear. The length of the CDR3 is 12 residues. The V and J ends lost 4 bases and 2 bases respectively, with 5 bases between them. Germline V gene sequence: CDR1 SGDLS, CDR2 YYNGEE. The DNA for the CDR3 is TGTGCCAGCAGCCCCCACACAGATACGCAGTATTTT. Its translation: CASSPHTDTQYF.

In DNA, the CDR3 is TGCAGCGTTCTGAGGGGACAAGAGACCCAGTACTTC. Amino acid sequence: CSVLRGQETQYF. The chain employs TRBV29-1 and TRBJ2-5; D assignment may be TRBD1 or TRBD2 (5 bases each). The CDR3 loop spans 12 amino acids. V lost 5 bases, J lost 2 bases, and 9 bases lay in between. The germline gives CDR1 SQVTM, CDR2 ANQGSEA. The full variable domain, rest sourced from reference TRBV29-1 and TRBJ2-5, is SAVISQKPSRDICQRGTSLTIQCQVDSQVTMMFWYRQQPGQSLTLIATANQGSEATYESGFVIDKFPISRPNLTFSTLTVSNMSPEDSSIYLCSVLRGQETQYFGPGTRLLVL.

This clone has just a few counts. This sequence joins TRBV29-1 and TRBJ1-1; D ambiguous. The CDR3 is 11 amino acids. Trimming left V 4 bases short and J 11 bases short, with 14 bases between. Germline lookup yields CDR1 SQVTM and CDR2 ANQGSEA. The CDR3 sequence: CSVVLTPLAFF. CDR3 nucleotides: TGCAGCGTTGTCCTGACCCCCTTGGCTTTCTTT.

The V and J genes are TRBV5-1 and TRBJ1-1, with D tentatively TRBD1 (6 bases). In germline, CDR1 is SGHRS, CDR2 YFSETQ. CDR3 length equals 11 residues. Trimming stripped 3 bases from V and 7 bases from J, with 7 bases between. In DNA form, the CDR3 reads TGCGCCAGCAGCTCGGACAGTGAAGCTTTCTTT. This gives the protein CASSSDSEAFF.

The rearrangement uses TRBV29-1 and TRBJ2-5, with D unclear. Trimming took off 6 bases at V and 5 bases at J, with 16 bases between the two ends. CDR1 SQVTM and CDR2 ANQGSEA come from the germline V gene. This CDR3 has 13 residues. The CDR3 DNA is TGCAGCGTAGAAAATACTTACGGGGAGACCCAGTACTTC. This gives the protein CSVENTYGETQYF.

V and J are TRBV30 and TRBJ2-1; 13 nucleotides agree with TRBD2. Trimming removed 6 bases from V and 4 bases from J; junction bases left unmatched: 6. Germline V gene sequence: CDR1 GTSNPN, CDR2 SVGIG (reference sequence). The CDR3 has 15 residues. The CDR3 protein is CACPGLAGNYNEQFF. Written as DNA, the CDR3 is TGTGCCTGCCCGGGACTAGCGGGGAATTACAATGAGCAGTTCTTC.

The chain employs TRBV18 and TRBJ2-1, with D uncertain. The CDR3 covers 15 residues. In germline, CDR1 is KGHSH, CDR2 LQKENI. The germline V and J ends were trimmed by 1 base and 0 bases, with 7 bases remaining between them. The CDR3 sequence: CASSPQPSSYNEQFF. CDR3 DNA sequence: TGTGCCAGCTCACCACAGCCTAGCTCCTACAATGAGCAGTTCTTC. Combining the CDR3 with reference TRBV18 and TRBJ2-1 gives the whole variable domain NAGVMQNPRHLVRRRGQEARLRCSPMKGHSHVYWYRQLPEEGLKFMVYLQKENIIDESGMPKERFSAEFPKEGPSILRIQQVVRGDSAAYFCASSPQPSSYNEQFFGPGTRLTVL.